Listed below are T cell receptor beta chains from one sample, sequenced in a study of blood T cell repertoires in COVID-19. The table came from immunoSEQ multiplex PCR; TCRdb's copy has only in-frame clones and leaves some out. This table has about 370,000 clones, just over 90% appearing once. The sequenced sample consisted of PBMCs or T cells enriched from blood (not recorded which). The receptors shown here come from a woman aged 40-49 years who had been exposed to COVID-19. Each CDR3 is given with its conserved first and last residue. D genes are given only for firm matches. Some rows have no size entry. The others give once, few or many, or a class for an expanded clone.

size	D	J	V	CDR3	DNA
-	-	TRBJ2-7	TRBV12-3/TRBV12-4	CASSLQVAYEQYF	TGTGCCAGCAGTCTCCAGGTTGCCTACGAGCAGTACTTC
once	TRBD1	TRBJ1-2	TRBV7-9	CASSSDRGSNYGYTF	TGTGCCAGCAGCTCGGACAGGGGCTCTAACTATGGCTACACCTTC
-	TRBD2	TRBJ2-1	TRBV29-1	CSVDGGGLASYNEQFF	TGCAGCGTTGACGGAGGGGGACTAGCTTCCTACAATGAGCAGTTCTTC
-	-	TRBJ1-1	TRBV2	CASSGRGIRQTPEAFF	TGTGCCAGCAGTGGGCGCGGGATTCGGCAAACCCCTGAAGCTTTCTTT
-	-	TRBJ2-2	TRBV18	CASSRRGPQRGNTGELFF	TGTGCCAGCTCACGCAGGGGCCCACAAAGAGGAAACACCGGGGAGCTGTTTTTT
-	TRBD2	TRBJ2-1	TRBV5-4	CASSPPSGGYNEQFF	TGTGCCAGCAGCCCCCCTAGCGGGGGCTACAATGAGCAGTTCTTC
-	TRBD2	TRBJ2-7	TRBV18	CASSPSGGAYEQYF	TGTGCCAGCTCACCTAGCGGGGGGGCCTACGAGCAGTACTTC
-	-	TRBJ2-3	TRBV7-9	CASRRGGIRTDTQYF	TGTGCCAGCAGGAGAGGGGGTATTCGGACAGATACGCAGTATTTT
-	TRBD1	TRBJ1-4	TRBV6-5	CASSLDRAEKLFF	TGTGCCAGCAGCCTTGACAGGGCTGAAAAACTGTTTTTT
-	-	TRBJ1-3	TRBV12-3/TRBV12-4	CASTWEGGNTIYF	TGTGCCAGCACCTGGGAGGGTGGAAACACCATATATTTT
-	TRBD2	TRBJ2-1	TRBV5-6	CASSLGLAGGNEQFF	TGTGCCAGCAGCTTGGGACTAGCGGGAGGCAATGAGCAGTTCTTC
-	-	TRBJ1-2	TRBV3-1/TRBV3-2	CASSRSTAGYGYTF	TGTGCCAGCAGCCGATCGACAGCCGGCTATGGCTACACCTTC
-	-	TRBJ1-1	TRBV4-1	CASSPGGGRGRGAFF	TGCGCCAGCAGCCCAGGCGGGGGCAGGGGTAGAGGAGCTTTCTTT
-	-	TRBJ1-6	TRBV30	CAWSTGNNSPLHF	TGTGCCTGGAGTACAGGGAATAATTCACCCCTCCACTTT
-	-	TRBJ2-1	TRBV18	CASSPSREAEQFF	TGTGCCAGCTCACCATCCCGAGAGGCGGAGCAGTTCTTC
-	-	TRBJ1-1	TRBV5-1	CASSIKQGWTEAFF	TGCGCCAGCAGCATAAAACAGGGATGGACTGAAGCTTTCTTT
-	-	TRBJ1-1	TRBV6-5	CASSRIGDTEAFF	TGTGCCAGCAGCCGAATCGGGGACACTGAAGCTTTCTTT
-	-	TRBJ1-4	TRBV9	CASSLGVRVNEKLFF	TGTGCCAGCAGCCTAGGGGTGCGGGTTAATGAAAAACTGTTTTTT
-	-	TRBJ1-2	TRBV5-1	CASSLNQGNEGYTF	TGCGCCAGCAGCTTGAACCAGGGAAATGAGGGCTACACCTTC
-	TRBD1	TRBJ1-2	TRBV29-1	CSVADRGQSNGYTF	TGCAGCGTGGCGGACAGGGGGCAATCGAATGGCTACACCTTC
-	TRBD1	TRBJ1-2	TRBV7-2	CASSLSPFRDRGANYGYTF	TGTGCCAGCAGCTTATCCCCCTTCCGGGACAGGGGTGCTAACTATGGCTACACCTTC
-	-	TRBJ1-3	TRBV5-6	CASSLRTVNSGNTIYF	TGTGCCAGCAGCTTGAGGACAGTTAACTCTGGAAACACCATATATTTT
-	TRBD1	TRBJ1-5	TRBV27	CASSLGTGSQPQHF	TGTGCCAGCAGCCTAGGGACAGGTAGTCAGCCCCAGCATTTT
once	-	TRBJ2-5	TRBV5-1	CASSLGARQETQYF	TGCGCCAGCAGCTTGGGGGCCAGACAAGAGACCCAGTACTTC
-	-	TRBJ1-3	TRBV10-3	CAISDDPQGLAGNTIYF	TGTGCCATCAGCGACGACCCTCAGGGGTTGGCGGGAAACACCATATATTTT
-	TRBD1	TRBJ1-2	TRBV27	CASRGRSGGGYTF	TGTGCCAGCAGAGGACGATCAGGGGGAGGCTACACCTTC
-	TRBD1	TRBJ1-4	TRBV18	CASSPDRVNEKLFF	TGTGCCAGCTCACCCGACAGGGTAAATGAAAAACTGTTTTTT
-	TRBD2	TRBJ2-4	TRBV2	CASGTSGQNIQYF	TGTGCCAGCGGGACTAGCGGGCAAAACATTCAGTACTTC
-	TRBD1	TRBJ1-3	TRBV11-2	CASSPATGAGNTIYF	TGTGCCAGCAGCCCAGCCACAGGGGCAGGAAACACCATATATTTT
-	TRBD2	TRBJ2-1	TRBV7-6	CASSPSGHGNYNEQFF	TGTGCCAGCAGCCCTAGCGGACACGGCAATTACAATGAGCAGTTCTTC
-	TRBD2	TRBJ2-5	TRBV5-1	CASSLGGTSGQETQYF	TGCGCCAGCAGCTTGGGAGGGACTAGCGGACAAGAGACCCAGTACTTC
-	-	TRBJ1-2	TRBV5-1	CASSRGRGDGYTF	TGCGCCAGCAGCCGTGGCAGGGGAGATGGCTACACCTTC
-	-	TRBJ2-1	TRBV9	CASSVIDRPNEQFF	TGTGCCAGCAGCGTCATAGACAGGCCCAATGAGCAGTTCTTC
-	TRBD1	TRBJ1-2	TRBV18	CASSTTGSGGYTF	TGTGCCAGCTCAACGACAGGGTCGGGTGGCTACACCTTC
once	TRBD2	TRBJ2-5	TRBV15	CATSREGLLAGVFFEETQYF	TGTGCCACCAGCAGAGAGGGCCTACTAGCGGGAGTTTTTTTCGAGGAGACCCAGTACTTC
-	TRBD2	TRBJ2-2	TRBV5-6	CASSLLAGRDTGELFF	TGTGCCAGCAGCTTACTAGCGGGAAGGGACACCGGGGAGCTGTTTTTT
-	-	TRBJ1-2	TRBV6-5	CASSPGLGIPGGYTF	TGTGCCAGCAGTCCCGGGCTCGGGATTCCTGGTGGCTACACCTTC
-	-	TRBJ2-1	TRBV5-4	CASSQPQGSAYNEQFF	TGTGCCAGCAGTCAACCCCAGGGGTCGGCCTACAATGAGCAGTTCTTC
once	TRBD1	TRBJ1-2	TRBV19	CASSNSGTGKLSTNYGYTF	TGTGCCAGTAGTAATTCCGGGACAGGGAAGCTCTCTACTAACTATGGCTACACCTTC
-	TRBD2	TRBJ2-1	TRBV20-1	CSASPVTSGRNNEQFF	TGCAGTGCTAGTCCGGTGACTAGCGGGAGAAACAATGAGCAGTTCTTC
-	-	TRBJ1-1	TRBV7-9	CASSLRWAGVFTEAFF	TGTGCCAGCAGCTTACGATGGGCAGGGGTTTTCACTGAAGCTTTCTTT
-	-	TRBJ1-4	TRBV12-3/TRBV12-4	CASSRRAALFF	TGTGCCAGCAGCAGGAGGGCTGCACTGTTTTTT
once	TRBD1	TRBJ1-3	TRBV29-1	CSVWDSSSGNTIYF	TGCAGCGTATGGGACAGTTCCTCTGGAAACACCATATATTTT
-	-	TRBJ1-2	TRBV3-1/TRBV3-2	CASSQAVRRSSYGYTF	TGTGCCAGCAGCCAAGCAGTTCGGAGATCCTCCTATGGCTACACCTTC
once	TRBD2	TRBJ2-1	TRBV13	CASSSRTRVNNEQFF	TGTGCCAGCAGCTCTCGGACTAGAGTGAACAATGAGCAGTTCTTC
-	-	TRBJ1-2	TRBV9	CASSAGDDYGYTF	TGTGCCAGCAGCGCAGGGGATGACTATGGCTACACCTTC
-	TRBD1	TRBJ2-2	TRBV10-1	CASSGMDRATGELFF	TGCGCCAGCAGTGGTATGGACAGGGCTACCGGGGAGCTGTTTTTT
-	-	TRBJ2-2	TRBV7-7	CASSLVGGANTGELFF	TGTGCTAGCAGCTTAGTTGGGGGCGCCAACACCGGGGAGCTGTTTTTT